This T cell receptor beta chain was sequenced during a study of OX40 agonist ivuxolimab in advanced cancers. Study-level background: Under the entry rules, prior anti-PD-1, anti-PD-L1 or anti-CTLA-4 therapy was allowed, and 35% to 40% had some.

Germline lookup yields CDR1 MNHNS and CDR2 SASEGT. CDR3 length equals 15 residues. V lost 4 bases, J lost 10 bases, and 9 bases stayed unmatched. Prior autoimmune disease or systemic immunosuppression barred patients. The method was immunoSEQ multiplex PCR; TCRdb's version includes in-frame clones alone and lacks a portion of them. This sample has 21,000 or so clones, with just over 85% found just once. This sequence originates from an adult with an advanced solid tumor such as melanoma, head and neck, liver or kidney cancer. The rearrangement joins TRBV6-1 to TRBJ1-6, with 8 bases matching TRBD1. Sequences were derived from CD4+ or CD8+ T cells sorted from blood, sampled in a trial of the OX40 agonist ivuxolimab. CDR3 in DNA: TGTGCCAGCAGTGGCACAGGGGGGCCAGAGTCACCCCTCCACTTT. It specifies CASSGTGGPESPLHF.